This T cell receptor beta chain was observed in a study of human T cells and chemical hapten exposure. TCRdb fed the RACE reads into MiXCR, producing one record per CDR3 protein. There are around 380,000 distinct CDR3 sequences in the sample; around 5.5% occur only once, and 7% to 10% lies in the top ten. Time point defined: pre-sensitization, week 0. Treatment meaning: therapeutic diphenylcyclopropenone sensitization with weekly scalp DPC. Researchers sampled blood before each patch test went on. The V gene's germline CDR1 is SGDLS and CDR2 YYNGEE. The CDR3 has 15 amino acids. The germline V and J ends were trimmed by 0 bases and 5 bases, with 14 bases remaining between them. This clonotype occurred many times.

V is TRBV9 and J is TRBJ1-1; no firm D call. The material sequenced was whole blood, taken in connection with sensitization to the hapten diphenylcyclopropenone (DPC). The TCR comes from a woman between 18 and 29 years old with alopecia areata. Some clones in this sample may be carry-over from other donors' samples. CDR3 in amino acids: CASSVGEGGRTEAFF. CDR3 in DNA: TGTGCCAGCAGCGTAGGGGAGGGAGGGAGGACTGAAGCTTTCTTT. Combining the CDR3 with reference TRBV9 and TRBJ1-1 gives the whole variable domain DSGVTQTPKHLITATGQRVTLRCSPRSGDLSVYWYQQSLDQGLQFLIQYYNGEERAKGNILERFSAQQFPDLHSELNLSSLELGDSALYFCASSVGEGGRTEAFFGQGTRLTVV.